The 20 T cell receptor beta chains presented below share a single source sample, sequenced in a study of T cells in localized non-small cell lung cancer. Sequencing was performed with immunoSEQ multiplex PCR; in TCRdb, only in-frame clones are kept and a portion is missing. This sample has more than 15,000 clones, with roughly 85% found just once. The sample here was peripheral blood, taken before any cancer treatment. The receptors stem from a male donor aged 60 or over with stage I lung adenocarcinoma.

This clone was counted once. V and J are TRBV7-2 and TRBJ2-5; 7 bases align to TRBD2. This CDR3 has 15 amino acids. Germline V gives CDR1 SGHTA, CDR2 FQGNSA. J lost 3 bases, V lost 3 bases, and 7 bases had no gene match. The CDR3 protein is CASSFTSGGKETQYF. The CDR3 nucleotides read TGTGCCAGCAGCTTCACCTCGGGAGGCAAAGAGACCCAGTACTTC.

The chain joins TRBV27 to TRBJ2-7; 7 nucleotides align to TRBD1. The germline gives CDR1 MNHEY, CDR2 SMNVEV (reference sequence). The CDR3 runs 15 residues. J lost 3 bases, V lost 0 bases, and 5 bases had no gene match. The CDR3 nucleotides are TGTGCCAGCAGTTTATCGGCAAGGGACAGCTACGAGCAGTACTTC. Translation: CASSLSARDSYEQYF.

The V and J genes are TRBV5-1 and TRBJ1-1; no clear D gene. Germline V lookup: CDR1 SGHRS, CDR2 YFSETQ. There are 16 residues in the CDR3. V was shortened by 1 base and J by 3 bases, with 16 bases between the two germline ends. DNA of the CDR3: TGCGCCAGCAGCTTGCAACTAGGGAGGAAAGACACTGAAGCTTTCTTT. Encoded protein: CASSLQLGRKDTEAFF.

CDR3 in amino acids: CATRQTYEQYF. CDR3 DNA: TGTGCCACTCGACAGACCTACGAGCAGTACTTC. The chain employs TRBV6-6 and TRBJ2-7; perhaps TRBD1 as D (5 bases). CDR1 and CDR2 (germline): MNHNY, SVGAGI (reference sequence). CDR3 size: 11 residues. Trimming took 10 bases from V and 2 from J, leaving 9 bases between them.

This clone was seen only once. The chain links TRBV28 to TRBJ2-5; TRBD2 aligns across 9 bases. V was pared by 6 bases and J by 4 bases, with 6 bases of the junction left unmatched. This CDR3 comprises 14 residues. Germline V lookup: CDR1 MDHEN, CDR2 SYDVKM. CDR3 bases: TGTGCCAGCAGCCCTAGCGGGACCCTAGAGACCCAGTACTTC. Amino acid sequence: CASSPSGTLETQYF.

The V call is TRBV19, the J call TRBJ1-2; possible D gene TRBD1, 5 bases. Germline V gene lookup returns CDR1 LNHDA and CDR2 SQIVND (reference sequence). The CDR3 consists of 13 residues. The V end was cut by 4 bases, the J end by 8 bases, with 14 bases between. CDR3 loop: CASSRDPIGGYTF. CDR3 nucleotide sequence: TGTGCCAGTAGTAGGGACCCCATCGGGGGCTACACCTTC. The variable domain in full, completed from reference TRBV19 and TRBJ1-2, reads DGGITQSPKYLFRKEGQNVTLSCEQNLNHDAMYWYRQDPGQGLRLIYYSQIVNDFQKGDIAEGYSVSREKKESFPLTVTSAQKNPTAFYLCASSRDPIGGYTFGSGTRLTVV.

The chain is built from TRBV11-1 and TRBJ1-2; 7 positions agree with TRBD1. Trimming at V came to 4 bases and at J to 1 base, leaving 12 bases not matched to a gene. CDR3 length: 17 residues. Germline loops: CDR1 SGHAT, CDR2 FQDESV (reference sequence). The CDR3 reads CASSSPPGQSFNYGYTF. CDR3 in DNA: TGTGCCAGCAGCTCTCCGCCGGGACAGAGCTTTAACTATGGCTACACCTTC.

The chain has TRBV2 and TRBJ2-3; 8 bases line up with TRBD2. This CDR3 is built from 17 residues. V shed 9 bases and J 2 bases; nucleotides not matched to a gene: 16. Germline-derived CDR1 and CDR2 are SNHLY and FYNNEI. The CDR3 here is CARGKLSGRMITDTQYF. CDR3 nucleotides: TGTGCCAGGGGGAAACTCAGCGGGAGAATGATCACAGATACGCAGTATTTT.

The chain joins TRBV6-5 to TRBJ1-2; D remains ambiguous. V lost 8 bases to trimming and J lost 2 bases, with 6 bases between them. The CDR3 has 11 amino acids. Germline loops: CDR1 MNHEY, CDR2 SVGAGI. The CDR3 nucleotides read TGTGCCAGCGGACGGAACTATGGCTACACCTTC. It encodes CASGRNYGYTF.

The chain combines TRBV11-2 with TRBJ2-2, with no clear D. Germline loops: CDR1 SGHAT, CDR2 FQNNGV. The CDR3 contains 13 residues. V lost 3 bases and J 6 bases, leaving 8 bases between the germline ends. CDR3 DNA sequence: TGTGCCAGCAGCTTTCACGGGTCCGGGGAGCTGTTTTTT. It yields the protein CASSFHGSGELFF. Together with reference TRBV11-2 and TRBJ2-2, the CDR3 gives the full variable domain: EAGVAQSPRYKIIEKRQSVAFWCNPISGHATLYWYQQILGQGPKLLIQFQNNGVVDDSQLPKDRFSAERLKGVDSTLKIQPAKLEDSAVYLCASSFHGSGELFFGEGSRLTVL.

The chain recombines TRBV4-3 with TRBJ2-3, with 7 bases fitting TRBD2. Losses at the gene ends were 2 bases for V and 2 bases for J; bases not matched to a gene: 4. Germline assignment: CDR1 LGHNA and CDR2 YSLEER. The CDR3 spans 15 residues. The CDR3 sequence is CASSQTSATTDTQYF. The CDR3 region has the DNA TGCGCCAGCAGCCAAACTAGCGCAACCACAGATACGCAGTATTTT.

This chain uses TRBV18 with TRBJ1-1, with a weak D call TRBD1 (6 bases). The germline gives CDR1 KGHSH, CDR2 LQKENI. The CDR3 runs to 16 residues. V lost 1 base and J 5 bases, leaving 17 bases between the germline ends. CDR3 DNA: TGTGCCAGCTCACCACAGCCAGGGGTCGGGGGGACTGAAGCTTTCTTT. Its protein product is CASSPQPGVGGTEAFF.

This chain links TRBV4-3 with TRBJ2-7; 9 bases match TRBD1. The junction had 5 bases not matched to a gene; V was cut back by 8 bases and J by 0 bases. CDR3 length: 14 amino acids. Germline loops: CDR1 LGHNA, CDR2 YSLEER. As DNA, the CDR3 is TGCGCCAGCGGGTTGACAGGGGGCTCCTACGAGCAGTACTTC. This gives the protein CASGLTGGSYEQYF.

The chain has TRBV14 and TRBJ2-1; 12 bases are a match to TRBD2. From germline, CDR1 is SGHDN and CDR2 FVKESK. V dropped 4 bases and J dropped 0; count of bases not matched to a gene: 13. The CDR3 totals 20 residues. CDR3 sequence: CASSPDILAGGRSSYNEQFF. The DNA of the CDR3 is TGTGCCAGCAGCCCCGACATACTAGCGGGAGGAAGGAGCTCCTACAATGAGCAGTTCTTC.

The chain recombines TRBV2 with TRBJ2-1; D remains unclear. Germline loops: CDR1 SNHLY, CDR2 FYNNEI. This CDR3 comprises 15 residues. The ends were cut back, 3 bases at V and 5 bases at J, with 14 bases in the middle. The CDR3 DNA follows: TGTGCCAGCAGTGATGGTGTAGCCAGGAACAATGAGCAGTTCTTC. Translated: CASSDGVARNNEQFF. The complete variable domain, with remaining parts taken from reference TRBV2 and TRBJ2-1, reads EPEVTQTPSHQVTQMGQEVILRCVPISNHLYFYWYRQILGQKVEFLVSFYNNEISEKSEIFDDQFSVERPDGSNFTLKIRSTKLEDSAMYFCASSDGVARNNEQFFGPGTRLTVL.

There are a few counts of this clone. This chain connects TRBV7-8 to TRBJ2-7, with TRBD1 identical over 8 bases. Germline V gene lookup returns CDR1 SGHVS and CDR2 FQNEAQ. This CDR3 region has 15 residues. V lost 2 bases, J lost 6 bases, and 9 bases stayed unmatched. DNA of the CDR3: TGTGCCAGCAGCTTAACAGTCGGGACAGGCTCCGAGCAGTACTTC. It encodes CASSLTVGTGSEQYF.

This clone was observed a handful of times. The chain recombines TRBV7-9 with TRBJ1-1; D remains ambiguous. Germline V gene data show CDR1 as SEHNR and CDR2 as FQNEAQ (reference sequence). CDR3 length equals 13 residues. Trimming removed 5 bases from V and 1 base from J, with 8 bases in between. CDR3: CASSQQGNTEAFF. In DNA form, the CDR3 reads TGTGCCAGCAGCCAACAAGGGAACACTGAAGCTTTCTTT. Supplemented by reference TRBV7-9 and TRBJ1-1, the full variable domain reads DTGVSQNPRHKITKRGQNVTFRCDPISEHNRLYWYRQTLGQGPEFLTYFQNEAQLEKSRLLSDRFSAERPKGSFSTLEIQRTEQGDSAMYLCASSQQGNTEAFFGQGTRLTVV.

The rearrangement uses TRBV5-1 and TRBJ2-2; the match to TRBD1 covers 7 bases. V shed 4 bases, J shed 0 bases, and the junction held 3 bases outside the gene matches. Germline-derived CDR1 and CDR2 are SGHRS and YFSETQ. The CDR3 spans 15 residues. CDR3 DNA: TGCGCCAGCAGCCCGGGACAGACGAACACCGGGGAGCTGTTTTTT. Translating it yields CASSPGQTNTGELFF.

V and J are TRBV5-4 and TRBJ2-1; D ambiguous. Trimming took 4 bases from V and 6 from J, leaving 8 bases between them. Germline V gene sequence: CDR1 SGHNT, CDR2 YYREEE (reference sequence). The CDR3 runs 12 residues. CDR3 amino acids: CASSPGFNEQFF. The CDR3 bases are TGTGCCAGCAGCCCGGGCTTCAATGAGCAGTTCTTC.

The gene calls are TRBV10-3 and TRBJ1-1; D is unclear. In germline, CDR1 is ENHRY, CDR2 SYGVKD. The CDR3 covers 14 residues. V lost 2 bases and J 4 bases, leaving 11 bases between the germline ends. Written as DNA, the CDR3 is TGTGCCATCAGTGAGAGGGAGGGCGGCACTGAAGCTTTCTTT. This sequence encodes CAISEREGGTEAFF.